Listed below are T cell receptor beta chains from one sample, sequenced in a study of blood T cell repertoires in COVID-19. This table comes from immunoSEQ multiplex PCR, and its TCRdb copy is limited to in-frame clones, with some not included. This sample has over 200,000 clones, with 75% to 95% found just once. Sequencing was carried out using peripheral blood. The receptor set was obtained from a person aged 18 to 35 with COVID-19, enrolled during active disease. Each CDR3 is given without its conserved first and last residue. Fields, in order: D gene, V gene, CDR3 protein. The D gene is left open where the match is weak.

>TRBD2|TRBV2
ASSSWTSPDNEQF
>-|TRBV7-9
ASSLIGASKTQY
>-|TRBV12-3/TRBV12-4
ASSFGGEQY
>-|TRBV3-1/TRBV3-2
ASSQAYNSPLH
>TRBD1|TRBV4-2
ASSRLTGGGNTIY
>TRBD2|TRBV4-1
ASSQGLAGPPGEQY
>-|TRBV28
ASRPLGQTEAF
>TRBD1|TRBV29-1
SVEDRASTDTQY
>-|TRBV3-1/TRBV3-2
ASSHPVDTQY
>TRBD1|TRBV27
ASSLTGLLSEQF
>TRBD2|TRBV19
ASRGASGQETQY
>-|TRBV9
ASSGQNSPLH
>TRBD1|TRBV5-1
ASSLQGGMNTEAF
>-|TRBV6-2/TRBV6-3
ASSYIGGRGPVMNTEAF
>-|TRBV4-1
ASSQLATGMNTEAF
>-|TRBV6-5
ASRPRDFTDTQY
>TRBD1|TRBV27
ASSMQFPGQGLYNEQF
>TRBD2|TRBV19
ASSIGGYWFVGLAGKKLSYEQY
>-|TRBV7-2
ASSSSPGDYGYT
>-|TRBV5-1
ASRPTSGANEKLF
>TRBD1|TRBV3-1/TRBV3-2
ASSRRDRGYIAEAF
>TRBD2|TRBV5-1
ASSLEPRRKGLAGVKETQY
>-|TRBV6-5
ASSPSETQY
>-|TRBV3-1/TRBV3-2
ASSKSSYEQY
>-|TRBV9
ASSVEEVSGTPLH
>-|TRBV6-5
ASSYSIFSVTDTQY
>-|TRBV7-2
ASRSTGTEEQY
>-|TRBV19
ASSVPTYPSNQPQH
>TRBD2|TRBV4-1
ASSQDRRLAGVTGELF
>TRBD2|TRBV27
ASSFPGGEQY
>-|TRBV29-1
SAKQGIQEKLF
>TRBD2|TRBV29-1
SVRKRENTGELF
>TRBD2|TRBV6-1
ASSAPGLAGAETQY
>-|TRBV2
ASSVTPGLAGEPQH
>-|TRBV7-8
ASSKTGVVYGYT